The 29 T cell receptor beta chains presented below share a single source sample, sequenced in a study of T cell responses to AZD1222 COVID-19 vaccine. TCRdb's table, derived via immunoSEQ multiplex PCR, lists solely in-frame clones and lacks some. Of about 120,000 clones in the sample, about 89% are singletons; the top ten hold 4% to 5%. This material consisted of peripheral blood, taken on day 0 of AZD1222 vaccination. All receptors come from an adult in good health.

The chain uses TRBV18 and TRBJ2-3, with D possibly being TRBD2 (5 bases). CDR3 size: 13 residues. V dropped 4 bases and J dropped 6 bases, with 11 bases sitting between them. The V gene's germline CDR1 is KGHSH and CDR2 LQKENI. CDR3 bases: TGTGCCAGCTCACAGGGAACGGGGGATACGCAGTATTTT. Its translation: CASSQGTGDTQYF.

This clone was recorded only once. The rearrangement links TRBV29-1 to TRBJ1-1, with a tentative D call TRBD1 (6 bases). The V end lost 4 bases, the J end lost 11 bases, and 14 bases lay between the germline ends. The germline V gene encodes CDR1 SQVTM and CDR2 ANQGSEA. The CDR3 extends over 11 amino acids. The CDR3 DNA follows: TGCAGCGTTGCGTGGGGGCCAGGGGCTTTCTTT. Protein sequence: CSVAWGPGAFF.

This clone was seen once. The chain is built from TRBV3-1 (or the pseudogene TRBV3-2) and TRBJ1-2; no firm D call. CDR3 size: 16 residues. V was clipped by 0 bases and J by 8 bases, with 19 bases between them. Looked up from germline, CDR1 is LGHDT and CDR2 is YNNKEL (reference sequence). The CDR3 DNA reads as TGTGCCAGCAGCCAAGATCTGGTGACGTCCGGGAGAGGCTACACCTTC. Its protein is CASSQDLVTSGRGYTF.

The rearrangement joins TRBV28 to TRBJ1-5; possible D gene TRBD1, 5 bases. CDR3 length equals 13 residues. Germline V gene lookup returns CDR1 MDHEN and CDR2 SYDVKM. V lost 4 bases, J lost 7 bases, and 11 bases lay in between. In DNA, the CDR3 is TGTGCCAGCAGTTGGGGGAATCAACAGCCCCAGCATTTT. Translating gives CASSWGNQQPQHF.

The rearrangement joins TRBV4-2 to TRBJ1-4; the D is unclear. The CDR3 spans 14 residues. Germline CDR1 reads LGHNA; CDR2 reads YNFKEQ. V was trimmed by 0 bases and J by 5 bases, leaving 7 bases between them. CDR3 DNA sequence: TGTGCCAGCAGCCAAGATGGTCCAAATGAAAAACTGTTTTTT. This gives the protein CASSQDGPNEKLFF.

The chain employs TRBV5-5 and TRBJ1-1; TRBD1 agrees at 10 bases. CDR3 size: 14 residues. The germline V gene has CDR1 SGHKS and CDR2 YYEKEE (reference sequence). V dropped 4 bases and J dropped 5; count of bases not matched to a gene: 5. In DNA, the CDR3 is TGTGCCAGCAGCACCAAGGACAGGGGGACTGAAGCTTTCTTT. It is translated as CASSTKDRGTEAFF. The full variable domain, with the rest looked up from reference TRBV5-5 and TRBJ1-1, is DAGVTQSPTHLIKTRGQQVTLRCSPISGHKSVSWYQQVLGQGPQFIFQYYEKEERGRGNFPDRFSARQFPNYSSELNVNALLLGDSALYLCASSTKDRGTEAFFGQGTRLTVV.

As concerns this clone: The sample holds other DNA sequences that translate to the same CDR3. The chain has TRBV9 and TRBJ1-2; D perhaps matches TRBD1 (5 bases). Germline CDR1 and CDR2: SGDLS and YYNGEE. The CDR3 is 14 amino acids. Trimming removed 0 bases from V and 8 bases from J, with 14 bases in between. The DNA for the CDR3 is TGTGCCAGCAGCGTAGATGGGGGAGGGTACGGCTACACCTTC. Translation: CASSVDGGGYGYTF.

This clone showed up just once. J is TRBJ2-3 and V is TRBV4-3; D possibly corresponds to TRBD1 (5 bases). The germline V gene has CDR1 LGHNA and CDR2 YSLEER. The V gene lost 1 base and the J gene lost 4 bases, with 15 bases spanning the gap. The CDR3 totals 16 residues. CDR3 loop: CASSQGVGRDPDTQYF. As DNA, the CDR3 is TGCGCCAGCAGCCAAGGTGTGGGCAGGGATCCAGATACGCAGTATTTT.

The V gene is TRBV30, the J gene TRBJ1-1; tentatively, D is TRBD1 (5 bases). The CDR3 runs 14 residues. Per the germline V gene, CDR1 is GTSNPN and CDR2 is SVGIG (reference sequence). Trimming pared 2 bases from V and 3 bases from J, leaving 13 bases between. CDR3 DNA sequence: TGTGCCTGGAGTAAGCCGGGGGGATACACTGAAGCTTTCTTT. Translation: CAWSKPGGYTEAFF.

The chain joins TRBV5-5 to TRBJ1-4; a weak D match, TRBD1 (5 bases). Germline values: CDR1 SGHKS, CDR2 YYEKEE (reference sequence). V was clipped by 4 bases and J by 7 bases, with 20 bases between them. This CDR3 is 16 amino acids long. Here the CDR3 DNA reads TGTGCCAGCAGCCCCGGGACGGCGTCTTTCGGTGAAAAACTGTTTTTT. This gives the protein CASSPGTASFGEKLFF. Based on the CDR3 plus reference TRBV5-5 and TRBJ1-4, the full variable domain is DAGVTQSPTHLIKTRGQQVTLRCSPISGHKSVSWYQQVLGQGPQFIFQYYEKEERGRGNFPDRFSARQFPNYSSELNVNALLLGDSALYLCASSPGTASFGEKLFFGSGTQLSVL.

The rearrangement uses TRBV6-5 and TRBJ1-2, with 10 positions matching TRBD1. The CDR3 covers 16 residues. The V segment lost 6 bases and the J segment 3 bases; nucleotides outside the gene matches: 10. CDR1 is MNHEY, CDR2 SVGAGI, per germline. The CDR3 here is CASRYPTGGIHYGYTF. CDR3 nucleotides: TGTGCCAGCAGATACCCGACAGGGGGCATCCACTATGGCTACACCTTC.

The chain is built from TRBV5-8 and TRBJ1-2; D gene unclear. The germline V gene has CDR1 SGHTS and CDR2 YDEGEE. This CDR3 spans 13 amino acids. With 2 bases removed from V and 6 bases from J, the gap between germline ends came to 11 bases. Here the CDR3 reads CASSLRVSDGYTF. The CDR3 DNA is TGTGCCAGCAGCTTACGGGTGTCGGATGGCTACACCTTC.

The rearrangement links TRBV24-1 to TRBJ2-7; 11 bases align to TRBD2. J was trimmed by 1 base and V by 4 bases; bases with no gene match: 11. Germline CDR1 KGHDR, CDR2 SFDVKD. The CDR3 runs 18 residues. Here the CDR3 DNA reads TGTGCCACCAGTGAGCGACTAGCGGGGTGGAGAAGGTCCTACGAGCAGTACTTC. The encoded protein is CATSERLAGWRRSYEQYF.

The CDR3 sequence is CASSELRRGNDGYTF. The CDR3 bases are TGTGCCAGCAGTGAATTGAGACGGGGAAACGATGGCTACACCTTC. This chain uses TRBV6-1 with TRBJ1-2; unclear D gene. Trimming cost V 2 bases and J 6 bases, with 16 bases left between them. The CDR3 is made up of 15 amino acids. CDR1 and CDR2 (germline): MNHNS, SASEGT.

The rearrangement uses TRBV9 and TRBJ1-1; perhaps TRBD1 as D (6 bases). Germline CDR1 reads SGDLS; CDR2 reads YYNGEE. The ends were cut back, 3 bases at V and 0 bases at J, with 15 bases in the middle. The CDR3 has 16 amino acids. The DNA of the CDR3 is TGTGCCAGCAGCGCGCGCGCTGACAGGCTGAACACTGAAGCTTTCTTT. Its translation is CASSARADRLNTEAFF. Drawing the rest from reference TRBV9 and TRBJ1-1, the complete variable domain is DSGVTQTPKHLITATGQRVTLRCSPRSGDLSVYWYQQSLDQGLQFLIQYYNGEERAKGNILERFSAQQFPDLHSELNLSSLELGDSALYFCASSARADRLNTEAFFGQGTRLTVV.

The rearrangement joins TRBV19 to TRBJ2-7; tentatively, D is TRBD1 (5 bases). The V and J ends lost 7 bases and 3 bases respectively, with 10 bases between them. The CDR3 runs to 12 residues. In germline, CDR1 is LNHDA, CDR2 SQIVND (reference sequence). This CDR3 is CASIGRDYEQYF. The CDR3 DNA sequence: TGTGCCAGTATTGGCAGGGACTACGAGCAGTACTTC.

The CDR3 protein is CASSLPAAGGLTDTQYF. CDR3 DNA sequence: TGTGCCAGCAGCTTGCCTGCAGCGGGGGGGCTTACAGATACGCAGTATTTT. The V gene is TRBV5-4, the J gene TRBJ2-3, with 10 bases lining up with TRBD2. This CDR3 region has 17 residues. J lost 3 bases, V lost 1 base, and 8 bases had no gene match. Germline-derived CDR1 and CDR2 are SGHNT and YYREEE (reference sequence).

J is TRBJ1-2 and V is TRBV6-5; no firm D call. V was pared by 0 bases and J by 0 bases, with 11 bases between. CDR1 is MNHEY, CDR2 SVGAGI, per germline. This CDR3 comprises 16 residues. CDR3 bases: TGTGCCAGCAGTTACTCTAGTACGCGAACTAACTATGGCTACACCTTC. Translation gives CASSYSSTRTNYGYTF.

This chain connects TRBV6-5 to TRBJ1-1; possibly TRBD1 for D (5 bases). The CDR3 spans 13 residues. V lost 3 bases and J 5 bases, leaving 10 bases between the germline ends. CDR1 and CDR2 from the germline V gene are MNHEY and SVGAGI. The CDR3: CASSYTGGTEAFF. The CDR3 bases are TGTGCCAGCAGTTATACGGGGGGGACTGAAGCTTTCTTT.

The chain couples TRBV7-9 to TRBJ1-6; 8 bases match TRBD1. V lost 3 bases to trimming and J lost 0 bases; unmatched junction nucleotides: 4. The CDR3 covers 17 residues. Germline loops: CDR1 SEHNR, CDR2 FQNEAQ (reference sequence). As DNA, the CDR3 is TGTGCCAGCAGCTTGCGGACAGGGAGCTCCTATAATTCACCCCTCCACTTT. Translated: CASSLRTGSSYNSPLHF. The full variable domain, rest sourced from reference TRBV7-9 and TRBJ1-6, is DTGVSQNPRHKITKRGQNVTFRCDPISEHNRLYWYRQTLGQGPEFLTYFQNEAQLEKSRLLSDRFSAERPKGSFSTLEIQRTEQGDSAMYLCASSLRTGSSYNSPLHFGNGTRLTVT.

The rearrangement joins TRBV9 to TRBJ2-3; 7 nucleotides align to TRBD1. Trimming at V came to 3 bases and at J to 0 bases, leaving 10 bases not matched to a gene. Germline V CDR1 and CDR2: SGDLS, YYNGEE. The CDR3 length is 17 residues. CDR3 DNA: TGTGCCAGCAGCGAGGGACAGCTCACTTTAAGCACAGATACGCAGTATTTT. It yields the protein CASSEGQLTLSTDTQYF. The full variable domain, completed using reference TRBV9 and TRBJ2-3, is DSGVTQTPKHLITATGQRVTLRCSPRSGDLSVYWYQQSLDQGLQFLIQYYNGEERAKGNILERFSAQQFPDLHSELNLSSLELGDSALYFCASSEGQLTLSTDTQYFGPGTRLTVL.

V is TRBV19 and J is TRBJ1-2; 11 bases agree with TRBD1. J lost 5 bases, V lost 5 bases, and 1 base had no gene match. The CDR3 consists of 13 residues. Germline V gives CDR1 LNHDA, CDR2 SQIVND (reference sequence). CDR3 DNA sequence: TGTGCCAGTAGTCGGGACAGGGGGTATGGCTACACCTTC. Translating gives CASSRDRGYGYTF.

The chain recombines TRBV7-9 with TRBJ2-3; D is perhaps TRBD1 or TRBD2 (5 bases each). The CDR3 length is 18 residues. Trimming cost V 10 bases and J 0 bases, with 26 bases left between them. Germline assignment: CDR1 SEHNR and CDR2 FQNEAQ (reference sequence). As DNA, the CDR3 is TGTGCCATCCCCCCCCCGGGGCCGTCCGTCTCTAGCACAGATACGCAGTATTTT. Its translation is CAIPPPGPSVSSTDTQYF.

The gene calls are TRBV4-2 and TRBJ1-2; D remains unclear. V lost 0 bases and J 3 bases, leaving 8 bases between the germline ends. Germline V gene sequence: CDR1 LGHNA, CDR2 YNFKEQ. CDR3 size: 14 residues. CDR3 region: CASSQDRTHYGYTF. DNA for the CDR3: TGTGCCAGCAGCCAAGACAGGACTCACTATGGCTACACCTTC.

The chain links TRBV21-1 to TRBJ1-2. TRBV21-1 is listed as a pseudogene. This CDR3 is 15 amino acids long. CDR3 DNA: TGTGCCAGCAGCAAGGCGTATGTGACTCAGGATGGCTACACCTTC. It translates to CASSKAYVTQDGYTF.

The gene calls are TRBV18 and TRBJ2-7; 8 nucleotides align to TRBD1. Germline trimming cut 1 base from V and 6 bases from J; bases unmatched to any gene: 11. CDR3 length: 16 residues. CDR1 is KGHSH and CDR2 is LQKENI in the germline V gene. The CDR3 bases are TGTGCCAGCTCACCACAGGGACAGGTTTCGGGTCTCGAGCAGTACTTC. This codes for CASSPQGQVSGLEQYF. Full variable domain (rest looked up from reference TRBV18 and TRBJ2-7): NAGVMQNPRHLVRRRGQEARLRCSPMKGHSHVYWYRQLPEEGLKFMVYLQKENIIDESGMPKERFSAEFPKEGPSILRIQQVVRGDSAAYFCASSPQGQVSGLEQYFGPGTRLTVT.

The CDR3 DNA reads TGTGCCAGCAGCGTCAGAGGTACTGGAAACACCATATATTTT. It specifies CASSVRGTGNTIYF. The chain has TRBV11-2 and TRBJ1-3; D gene uncertain. The V gene's germline CDR1 is SGHAT and CDR2 FQNNGV. V was pared by 5 bases and J by 2 bases, with 10 bases between. This CDR3 is 14 amino acids long. Using reference TRBV11-2 and TRBJ1-3 for the parts outside the CDR3, the full variable domain is EAGVAQSPRYKIIEKRQSVAFWCNPISGHATLYWYQQILGQGPKLLIQFQNNGVVDDSQLPKDRFSAERLKGVDSTLKIQPAKLEDSAVYLCASSVRGTGNTIYFGEGSWLTVV.

The chain combines TRBV30 with TRBJ2-2; TRBD1 agrees at 7 bases. Germline V gene data show CDR1 as GTSNPN and CDR2 as SVGIG (reference sequence). After removal of 0 bases from V and 7 bases from J, the junction contained 20 bases not matched to a gene. CDR3 length: 19 amino acids. CDR3 nucleotides: TGTGCCTGGAGTGTATTATTGGGGACAGTTGGTATTGATTTCGGGGAGCTGTTTTTT. Translation gives CAWSVLLGTVGIDFGELFF.

The rearrangement joins TRBV6-2 or TRBV6-3 to TRBJ2-1; TRBD2 matches at 11 bases. Germline CDR1 MNHEY, CDR2 SVGEGT. Trimming took 2 bases from V and 4 from J; bases not matched to a gene: 4. The CDR3 has 16 residues. CDR3 region: CASSYVSGGVYNEQFF. CDR3 nucleotide sequence: TGTGCCAGCAGTTACGTTAGCGGGGGGGTTTACAATGAGCAGTTCTTC.